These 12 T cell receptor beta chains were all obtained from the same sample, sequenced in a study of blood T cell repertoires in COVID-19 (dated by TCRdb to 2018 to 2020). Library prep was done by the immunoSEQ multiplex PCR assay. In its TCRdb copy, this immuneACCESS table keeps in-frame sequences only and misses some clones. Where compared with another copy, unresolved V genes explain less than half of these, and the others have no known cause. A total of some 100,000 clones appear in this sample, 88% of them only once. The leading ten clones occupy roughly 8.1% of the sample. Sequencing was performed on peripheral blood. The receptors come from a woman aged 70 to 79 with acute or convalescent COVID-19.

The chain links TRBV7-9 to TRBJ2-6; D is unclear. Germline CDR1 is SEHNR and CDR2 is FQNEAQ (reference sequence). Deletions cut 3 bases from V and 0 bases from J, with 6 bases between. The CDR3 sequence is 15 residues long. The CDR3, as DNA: TGTGCCAGCAGCTTTTCCATCTCTGGGGCCAACGTCCTGACTTTC. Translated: CASSFSISGANVLTF.

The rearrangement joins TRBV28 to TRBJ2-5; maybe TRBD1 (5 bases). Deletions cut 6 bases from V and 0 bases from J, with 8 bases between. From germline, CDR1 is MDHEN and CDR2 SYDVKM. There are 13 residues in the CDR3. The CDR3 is CASRTTDQETQYF. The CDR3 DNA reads TGTGCCAGCAGAACGACAGACCAAGAGACCCAGTACTTC.

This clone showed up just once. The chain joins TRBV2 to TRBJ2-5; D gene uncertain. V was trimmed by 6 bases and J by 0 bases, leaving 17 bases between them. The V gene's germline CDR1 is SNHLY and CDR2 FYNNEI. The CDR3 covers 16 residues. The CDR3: CASREQQGRYQETQYF. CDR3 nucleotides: TGTGCCAGCAGGGAGCAACAAGGAAGGTACCAAGAGACCCAGTACTTC.

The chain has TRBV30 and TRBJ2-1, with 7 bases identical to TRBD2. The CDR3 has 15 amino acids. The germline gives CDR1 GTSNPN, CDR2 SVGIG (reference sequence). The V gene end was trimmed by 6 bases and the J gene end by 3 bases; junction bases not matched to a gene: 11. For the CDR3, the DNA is TGTGCCTGTACAGCCGGGACTAAAAGCTACAATGAGCAGTTCTTC. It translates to CACTAGTKSYNEQFF.

CDR3 nucleotides: TGTGCCAGCAGTCGCAACCCAGGGGCCTACGAGCAGTACTTC. Protein: CASSRNPGAYEQYF. This chain joins TRBV6-5 and TRBJ2-7; tentative D call: TRBD1 (6 bases). The V gene lost 5 bases and the J gene lost 2 bases, with 13 bases spanning the gap. The germline CDR1 and CDR2 sequences are MNHEY and SVGAGI. The CDR3 spans 14 residues.

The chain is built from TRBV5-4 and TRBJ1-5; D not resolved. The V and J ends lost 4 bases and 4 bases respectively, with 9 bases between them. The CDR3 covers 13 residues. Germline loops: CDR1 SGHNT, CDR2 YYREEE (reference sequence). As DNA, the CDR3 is TGTGCCAGCAGCCGAGGTACTAATCAGCCCCAGCATTTT. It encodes CASSRGTNQPQHF.

The DNA of the CDR3 is TGTGCCAGCAGCTTAGTGGGGCAGCCGAATGAAAAACTGTTTTTT. Protein sequence: CASSLVGQPNEKLFF. The rearrangement links TRBV11-1 to TRBJ1-4, with D perhaps TRBD1 (5 bases). CDR3 size: 15 residues. Deletions cut 1 base from V and 5 bases from J, with 11 bases between. The germline V gene has CDR1 SGHAT and CDR2 FQDESV (reference sequence).

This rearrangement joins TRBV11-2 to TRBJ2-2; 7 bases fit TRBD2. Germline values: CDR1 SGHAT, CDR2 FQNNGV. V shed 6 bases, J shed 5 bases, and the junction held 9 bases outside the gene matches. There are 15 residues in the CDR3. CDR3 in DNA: TGTGCCAGCAGTACCCAGCGGGGAAAGACCGGGGAGCTGTTTTTT. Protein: CASSTQRGKTGELFF.

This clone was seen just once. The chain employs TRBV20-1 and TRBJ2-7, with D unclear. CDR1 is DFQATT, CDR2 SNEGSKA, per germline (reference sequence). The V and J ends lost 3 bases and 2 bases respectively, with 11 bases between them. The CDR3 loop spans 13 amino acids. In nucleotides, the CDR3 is TGCAGTGCTAGTGCTAGTAACGCCTACGAGCAGTACTTC. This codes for CSASASNAYEQYF.

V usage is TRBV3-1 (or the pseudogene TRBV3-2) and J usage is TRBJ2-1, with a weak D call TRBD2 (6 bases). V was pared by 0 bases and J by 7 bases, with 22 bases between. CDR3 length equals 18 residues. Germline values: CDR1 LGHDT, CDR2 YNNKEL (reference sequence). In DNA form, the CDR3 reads TGTGCCAGCAGCCAAGAAGCCCTAACTAGCAGCCAACAGAATGAGCAGTTCTTC. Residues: CASSQEALTSSQQNEQFF.

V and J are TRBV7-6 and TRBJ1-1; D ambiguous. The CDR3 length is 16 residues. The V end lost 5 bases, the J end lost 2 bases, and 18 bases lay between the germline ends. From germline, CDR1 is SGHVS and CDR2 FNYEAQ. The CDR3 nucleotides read TGTGCCAGCAGCACCCGGAGGGTGGGTCGAAACACTGAAGCTTTCTTT. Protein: CASSTRRVGRNTEAFF.

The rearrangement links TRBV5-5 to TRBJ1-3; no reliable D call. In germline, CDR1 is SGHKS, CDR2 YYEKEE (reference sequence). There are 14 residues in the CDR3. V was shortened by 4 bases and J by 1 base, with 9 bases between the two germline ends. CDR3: CASSPSGSGNTIYF. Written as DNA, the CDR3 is TGTGCCAGCAGCCCGTCGGGTTCTGGAAACACCATATATTTT.